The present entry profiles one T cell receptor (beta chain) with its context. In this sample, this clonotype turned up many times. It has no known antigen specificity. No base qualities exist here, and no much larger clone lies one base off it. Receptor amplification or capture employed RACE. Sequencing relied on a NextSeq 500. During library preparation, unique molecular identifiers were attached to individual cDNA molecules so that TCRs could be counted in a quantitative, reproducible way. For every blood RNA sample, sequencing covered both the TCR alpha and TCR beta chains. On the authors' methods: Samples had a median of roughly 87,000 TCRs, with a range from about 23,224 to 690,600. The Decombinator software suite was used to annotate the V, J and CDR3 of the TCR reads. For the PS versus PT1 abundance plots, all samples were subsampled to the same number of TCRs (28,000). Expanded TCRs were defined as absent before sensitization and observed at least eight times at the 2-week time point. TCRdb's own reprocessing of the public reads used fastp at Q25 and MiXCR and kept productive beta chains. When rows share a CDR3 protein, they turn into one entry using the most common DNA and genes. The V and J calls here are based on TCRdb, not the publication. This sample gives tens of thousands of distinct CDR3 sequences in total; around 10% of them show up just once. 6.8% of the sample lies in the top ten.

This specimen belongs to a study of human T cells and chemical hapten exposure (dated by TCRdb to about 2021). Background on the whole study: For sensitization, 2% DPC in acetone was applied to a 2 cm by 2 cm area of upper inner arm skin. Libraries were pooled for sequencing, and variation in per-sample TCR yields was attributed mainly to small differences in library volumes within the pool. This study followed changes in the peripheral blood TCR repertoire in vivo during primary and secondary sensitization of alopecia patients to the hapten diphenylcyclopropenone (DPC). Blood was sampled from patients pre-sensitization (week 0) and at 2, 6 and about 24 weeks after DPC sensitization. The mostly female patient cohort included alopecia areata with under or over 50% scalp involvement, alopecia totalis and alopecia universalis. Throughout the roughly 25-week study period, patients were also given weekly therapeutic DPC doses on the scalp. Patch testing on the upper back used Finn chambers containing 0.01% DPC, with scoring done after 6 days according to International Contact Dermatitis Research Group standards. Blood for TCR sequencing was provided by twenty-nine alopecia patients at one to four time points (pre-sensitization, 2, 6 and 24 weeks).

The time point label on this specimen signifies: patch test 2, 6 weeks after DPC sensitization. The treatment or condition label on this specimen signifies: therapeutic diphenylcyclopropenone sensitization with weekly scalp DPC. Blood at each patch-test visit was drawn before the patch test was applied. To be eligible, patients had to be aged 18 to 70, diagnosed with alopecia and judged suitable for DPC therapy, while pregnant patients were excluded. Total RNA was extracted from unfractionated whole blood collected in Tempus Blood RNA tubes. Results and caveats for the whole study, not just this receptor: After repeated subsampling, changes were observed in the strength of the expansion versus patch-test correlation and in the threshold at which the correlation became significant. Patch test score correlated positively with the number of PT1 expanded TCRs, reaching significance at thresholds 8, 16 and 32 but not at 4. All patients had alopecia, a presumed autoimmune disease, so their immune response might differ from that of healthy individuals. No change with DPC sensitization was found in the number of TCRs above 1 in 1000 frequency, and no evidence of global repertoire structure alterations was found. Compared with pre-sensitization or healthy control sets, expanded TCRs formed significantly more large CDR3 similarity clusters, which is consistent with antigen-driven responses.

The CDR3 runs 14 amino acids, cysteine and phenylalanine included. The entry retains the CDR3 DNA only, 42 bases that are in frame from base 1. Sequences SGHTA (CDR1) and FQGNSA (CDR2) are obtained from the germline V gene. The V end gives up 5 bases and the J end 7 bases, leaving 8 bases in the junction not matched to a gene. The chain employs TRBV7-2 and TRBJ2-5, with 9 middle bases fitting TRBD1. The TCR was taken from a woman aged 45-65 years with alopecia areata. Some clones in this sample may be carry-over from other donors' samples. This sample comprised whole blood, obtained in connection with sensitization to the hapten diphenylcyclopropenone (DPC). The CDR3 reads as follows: CASSVPGQGRTQYF. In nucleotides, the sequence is TGTGCCAGCAGCGTACCGGGACAGGGAAGGACCCAGTACTTC. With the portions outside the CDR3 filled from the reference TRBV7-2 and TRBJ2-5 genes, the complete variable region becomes GAGVSQSPSNKVTEKGKDVELRCDPISGHTALYWYRQSLGQGLEFLIYFQGNSAPDKSGLPSDRFSAERTGGSVSTLTIQRTQQEDSAVYLCASSVPGQGRTQYFGPGTRLLVL.